This entry features one TCR beta chain sequence. CD8+ and CD4+ T cells from blood underwent TCR beta sequencing. The multiple sclerosis control cohort comprised treatment-naive individuals presenting with stable or active relapsing-remitting disease. The CD8+ and CD4+ T cells were negatively isolated, with the TEMRA cells enriched by FACS. Germline values: CDR1 MDHEN, CDR2 SYDVKM. Between the trimmed V and J ends, which lost 1 base and 5 bases, there was a span of 18 bases. CDR3 length: 16 amino acids. The data were obtained in a study of CD8 T cells in Susac syndrome. When the RNA was reverse transcribed, random hexamers were used with an input of about 0.45 to 1 ug. The CDR3 of TCR beta was amplified by immunoSEQ multiplex PCR across 54 Vbeta and 13 Jbeta. Each CDR3 protein gets one entry after TCRdb re-called the immunoSEQ multiplex PCR reads with MiXCR. The table has about 76,000 distinct CDR3 sequences, roughly nine tenths seen once.

The TCR originated in a human donor with multiple sclerosis. Sequenced: CD8+ T cells from PBMCs. The chain employs TRBV28 and TRBJ2-7; the D gene is possibly TRBD2 (5 bases). DNA of the CDR3: TGTGCCAGCAGTTTATTTAAGGGAGTAGAATCCCACGAGCAGTACTTC. This sequence encodes CASSLFKGVESHEQYF.